This T cell receptor beta chain was obtained from a study of response to subunit inactivated influenza vaccine. The CDR3 totals 14 residues. V lost 5 bases, J lost 4 bases, and 15 bases lay in between. Germline V gives CDR1 MNHNS, CDR2 SASEGT. TCRdb passed the RT-PCR reads through MiXCR, listing each CDR3 protein once. Here the sample spans about 570,000 distinct CDR3 sequences, 11% being singletons. These data are also associated with another study on T cells expressing NK-cell markers. This second study says: In generating TCR beta cDNA, 5'RACE template switching with UMIs was used. Sorted T-cell subsets CD3+CD56+NKG2C+, CD3+CD56+NKG2C- and CD3+CD56-NKG2C+ were TCR beta-sequenced. Sequenced donors, eight in total, included seven who were HCMV-seropositive and one who was seronegative.

The starting material was PBMCs from blood, obtained on the day of vaccination. The chain uses TRBV6-1 and TRBJ2-7, with D unclear. The sequence was collected from a man over 45 who received an inactivated influenza vaccine. For the CDR3, the DNA is TGTGCCAGCAGTCCCCTGACCGTGACATACGAGCAGTACTTC. Encoded protein: CASSPLTVTYEQYF.